These T cell receptor beta chains were read from a single sample in a study of human T cells and chemical hapten exposure. TCRdb reanalysed the RACE reads using MiXCR and keeps one entry per CDR3 protein. The sample yields around 330,000 distinct CDR3 sequences, roughly 6% seen once. Sample: whole blood, taken in connection with sensitization to the hapten diphenylcyclopropenone (DPC). The receptors were sampled from a woman aged 18-35 years with alopecia areata. Some clones in this sample may be carry-over from other donors' samples. Both conserved end residues are trimmed from each CDR3. The D gene is left open where the match is weak. For some rows the clone size is stated as once, few or many, or as a class when expanded; others skip it.

>TRBD1|TRBV12-3/TRBV12-4|many
ASRPGQGRDGYT
>-|TRBV7-9|-
ASSPTEQF
>-|TRBV12-3/TRBV12-4|few
ASSFGPYNSPLH
>-|TRBV5-8|few
ASSLVGAQETQY
>-|TRBV12-3/TRBV12-4|few
ASSFRRVTYNEQF
>-|TRBV10-3|-
AIRRGGPKDGANVLT
>-|TRBV3-1|many
ASSSPGADYEQY
>TRBD1|TRBV25-1|many
ASSDPSRQGVISTDTQY
>-|TRBV5-6|many
ASSLIQTLSSGANVLT
>TRBD2|TRBV7-3|many
ASSILAGGRDTQY
>TRBD1|TRBV27|few
ASRQGVILGTEAF
>-|TRBV4-3|few
ASSQGQRGLSPLH
>-|TRBV6-6|few
ASSEFHGYT
>-|TRBV6-6|many
ASRNQNYGYT
>TRBD1|TRBV29-1|-
SVEDQGGIGGYT
>-|TRBV2|-
ASTGRGPDTEAF
>-|TRBV4-2|few
ASSQTQRTRTNYGYT
>-|TRBV7-2|many
ASSLDSGTLKEQF
>TRBD1|TRBV10-3|many
AISGRTGGNTEAF
>-|TRBV7-2|many
ASYEGNSNQPQH
>TRBD1|TRBV5-4|-
ASRPGQGDNEQF
>TRBD2|TRBV20-1|-
SARRSGGDYNEQF
>-|TRBV5-5|many
ASSREMDTQY
>-|TRBV28|few
ASSFADRYEQY
>-|TRBV3-1|few
ASSRTPRYEQY
>TRBD2|TRBV7-2|many
ASSSRRSLAGATNEQY
>TRBD2|TRBV5-5|-
ASSLGLAVNSYNEQF
>TRBD1|TRBV12-3/TRBV12-4|few
ASSSWDSQSQH
>-|TRBV7-8|-
ASSLALGQLQETQY
>-|TRBV5-4|many
ASSWGTDQETQY
>-|TRBV7-2|-
ASSLALVDGDTQY
>TRBD2|TRBV9|few
ASSVVLAGVNEQF
>-|TRBV27|-
ASNPLILGYT
>-|TRBV27|many
ASTIRGGNSPLH
>TRBD1|TRBV12-3/TRBV12-4|-
ASSLPGTGVYGYT
>TRBD2|TRBV12-5|few
ASGLGGKGRLADIYEQY
>-|TRBV11-2|-
ASSLDVRLGANEQF
>TRBD1|TRBV6-2/TRBV6-3|many
ASRPVDRGLQAQY
>-|TRBV20-1|few
SARVGGRAGSYEQY
>-|TRBV19|few
ASSIIGDARDTQY
>-|TRBV27|few
ASSHTKNYGYT
>TRBD1|TRBV13|many
ASSSAETGVQYEQY